This record covers a single TCR beta chain. Its antigen is undetermined. The data were taken from a study of T cell responses to AZD1222 COVID-19 vaccine. Regarding the study as a whole: Regions 160-218 and 743-854 held dominance among vaccine-associated CD4 TCRs, which spanned spike. Among the donors, most were white British and more were female, and clonal diversity was possibly underestimated.

Method: immunoSEQ multiplex PCR; TCRdb's copy keeps in-frame clones and lacks some. The sample includes about 150,000 clones, around 88% seen only once; the top ten take around 2.2%. The CDR3 length is 14 residues. Deletions cut 3 bases from V and 5 bases from J, with 14 bases between. Germline V lookup: CDR1 KGHSH, CDR2 LQKENI. This sequence was found in an adult in good health. Sequences were derived from peripheral blood, sampled on day 0 of AZD1222 vaccination. The V call is TRBV18, the J call TRBJ2-7; D is unresolved. CDR3 sequence (DNA): TGTGCCAGCTCACCCCCCGCTCCGGTGGACGAGCAGTACTTC. Amino acids: CASSPPAPVDEQYF.